This TCR beta chain was documented in a study of OX40 agonist ivuxolimab in advanced cancers. This clone has just one count. Its antigen is undetermined. Clones were read by immunoSEQ multiplex PCR, and TCRdb kept only the in-frame ones, dropping some. Seen here are about 80,000 clones, roughly 85% observed once, and the top ten hold less than 2%. CDR1 is LNHDA and CDR2 is SQIVND in the germline V gene (reference sequence). V shed 6 bases, J shed 6 bases, and the junction held 6 bases outside the gene matches. CDR3 length: 13 amino acids. Findings of the study overall: Clonal expansion from baseline to week 6 occurred in both CD4+ and CD8+ T cells. Normalized expansion of T-cell clones was also low for some nonresponders. Partial responders at 0.1-3.0 mg/kg showed near-lowest clonal expansion.

The rearrangement links TRBV19 to TRBJ2-3; 7 bases line up with TRBD2. The sequence came from an adult with an advanced solid tumor such as melanoma, head and neck, liver or kidney cancer. The sequencing here drew on CD4+ or CD8+ T cells sorted from blood, taken in a trial of the OX40 agonist ivuxolimab. CDR3 nucleotide sequence: TGTGCCAGTAGCCGAAGGGAGGGTGATACGCAGTATTTT. Protein: CASSRREGDTQYF.